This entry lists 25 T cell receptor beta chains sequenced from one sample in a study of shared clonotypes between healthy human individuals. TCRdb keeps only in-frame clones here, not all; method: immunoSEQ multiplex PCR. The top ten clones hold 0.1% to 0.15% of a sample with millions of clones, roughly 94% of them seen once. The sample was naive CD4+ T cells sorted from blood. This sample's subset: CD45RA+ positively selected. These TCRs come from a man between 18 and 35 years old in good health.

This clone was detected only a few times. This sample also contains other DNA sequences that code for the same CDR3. The CDR3 loop is CASSYTDTQYF. The CDR3 coding sequence is TGTGCCAGCAGTTACACAGATACGCAGTATTTT. The chain joins TRBV2 to TRBJ2-3, with unresolved D. The germline gives CDR1 SNHLY, CDR2 FYNNEI. The CDR3 is made up of 11 amino acids. The V end lost 5 bases, the J end lost 2 bases, and 2 bases lay between the germline ends.

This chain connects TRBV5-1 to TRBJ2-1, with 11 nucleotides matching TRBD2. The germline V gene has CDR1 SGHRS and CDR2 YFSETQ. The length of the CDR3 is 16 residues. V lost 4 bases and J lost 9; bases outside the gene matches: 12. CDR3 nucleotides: TGCGCCAGCAGCCCGTTGCTAGCGGGAGGCTCCCTTGAGCAGTTCTTC. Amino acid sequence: CASSPLLAGGSLEQFF.

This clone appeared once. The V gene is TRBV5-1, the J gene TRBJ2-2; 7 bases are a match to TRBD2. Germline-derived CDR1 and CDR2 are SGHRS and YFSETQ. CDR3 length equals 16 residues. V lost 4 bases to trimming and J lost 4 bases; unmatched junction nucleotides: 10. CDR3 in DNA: TGCGCCAGCAGCCCCACCACCCGGACTAGCACCGGGGAGCTGTTTTTT. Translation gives CASSPTTRTSTGELFF.

DNA of the CDR3: TGTGCCAGCTCACCACCTCAGCCTTCTAACTATGGCTACACCTTC. Residues: CASSPPQPSNYGYTF. V is TRBV18 and J is TRBJ1-2; unclear D gene. Deletions cut 0 bases from V and 0 bases from J, with 8 bases between. This CDR3 is 15 amino acids long. Germline CDR1 reads KGHSH; CDR2 reads LQKENI.

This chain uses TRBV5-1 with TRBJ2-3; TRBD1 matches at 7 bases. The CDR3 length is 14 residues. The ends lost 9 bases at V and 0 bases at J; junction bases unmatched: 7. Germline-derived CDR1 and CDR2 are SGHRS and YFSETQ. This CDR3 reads CATRDSPSTDTQYF. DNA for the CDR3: TGCGCCACAAGGGACAGCCCTAGCACAGATACGCAGTATTTT.

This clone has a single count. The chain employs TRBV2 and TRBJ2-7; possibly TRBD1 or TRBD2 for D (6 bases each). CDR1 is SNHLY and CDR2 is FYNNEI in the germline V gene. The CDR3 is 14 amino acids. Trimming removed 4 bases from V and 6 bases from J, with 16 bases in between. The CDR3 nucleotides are TGTGCCAGCAGTGGGGGACTGGGGGCCGGCGAGCAGTACTTC. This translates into CASSGGLGAGEQYF. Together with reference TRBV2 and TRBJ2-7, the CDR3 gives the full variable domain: EPEVTQTPSHQVTQMGQEVILRCVPISNHLYFYWYRQILGQKVEFLVSFYNNEISEKSEIFDDQFSVERPDGSNFTLKIRSTKLEDSAMYFCASSGGLGAGEQYFGPGTRLTVT.

CDR3 sequence (DNA): TGTGCCAGTAGTGTAAAGAACACTGAAGCTTTCTTT. It is translated as CASSVKNTEAFF. V gene TRBV19 combines with J gene TRBJ1-1, with D unclear. Germline V CDR1 and CDR2: LNHDA, SQIVND (reference sequence). The V and J ends lost 5 bases and 1 base respectively, with 5 bases between them. The CDR3 spans 12 residues.

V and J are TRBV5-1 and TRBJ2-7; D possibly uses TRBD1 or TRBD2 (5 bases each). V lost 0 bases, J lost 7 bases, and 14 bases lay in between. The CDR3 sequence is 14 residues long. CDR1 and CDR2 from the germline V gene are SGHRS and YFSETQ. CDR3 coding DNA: TGCGCCAGCAGCTTGGACGGGGCGCTAAGGGAGCAGTACTTC. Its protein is CASSLDGALREQYF.

Written as DNA, the CDR3 is TGCGCCAGCAGCTTGGACCCGGTAGCCTCCGGGGAGCTGTTTTTT. Translation: CASSLDPVASGELFF. The V call is TRBV5-1, the J call TRBJ2-2; no clear D gene. This CDR3 is built from 15 residues. Deletions cut 0 bases from V and 6 bases from J, with 12 bases between. Looked up from germline, CDR1 is SGHRS and CDR2 is YFSETQ. The full variable domain, with the rest looked up from reference TRBV5-1 and TRBJ2-2, is KAGVTQTPRYLIKTRGQQVTLSCSPISGHRSVSWYQQTPGQGLQFLFEYFSETQRNKGNFPGRFSGRQFSNSRSEMNVSTLELGDSALYLCASSLDPVASGELFFGEGSRLTVL.

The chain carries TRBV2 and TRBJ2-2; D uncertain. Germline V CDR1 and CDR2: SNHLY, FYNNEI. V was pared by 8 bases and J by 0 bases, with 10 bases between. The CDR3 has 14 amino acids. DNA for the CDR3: TGTGCCAGCGGGTTGGGTTCGAACACCGGGGAGCTGTTTTTT. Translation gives CASGLGSNTGELFF.

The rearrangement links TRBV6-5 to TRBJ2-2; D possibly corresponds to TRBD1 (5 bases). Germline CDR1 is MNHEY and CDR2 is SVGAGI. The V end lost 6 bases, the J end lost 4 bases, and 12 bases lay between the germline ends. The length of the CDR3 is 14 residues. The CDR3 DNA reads TGTGCCAGCAGGAGACAGTCTCTCACCGGGGAGCTGTTTTTT. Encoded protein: CASRRQSLTGELFF.

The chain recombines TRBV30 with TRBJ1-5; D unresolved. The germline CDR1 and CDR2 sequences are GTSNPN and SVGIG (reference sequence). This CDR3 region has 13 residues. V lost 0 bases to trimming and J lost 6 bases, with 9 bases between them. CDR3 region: CAWSVQVGQPQHF. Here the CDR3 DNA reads TGTGCCTGGAGTGTACAAGTGGGTCAGCCCCAGCATTTT.

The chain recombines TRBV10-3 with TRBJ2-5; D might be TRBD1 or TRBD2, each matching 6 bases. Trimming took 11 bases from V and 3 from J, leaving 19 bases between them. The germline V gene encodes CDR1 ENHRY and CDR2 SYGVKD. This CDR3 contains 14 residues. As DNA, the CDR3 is TGTGCCCACGGGCCCGGGGGCTCTAAAGAGACCCAGTACTTC. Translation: CAHGPGGSKETQYF.

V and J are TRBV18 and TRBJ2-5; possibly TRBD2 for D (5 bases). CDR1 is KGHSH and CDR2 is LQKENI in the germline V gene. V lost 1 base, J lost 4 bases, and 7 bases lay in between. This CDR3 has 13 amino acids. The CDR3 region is CASSPQDSETQYF. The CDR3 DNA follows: TGTGCCAGCTCACCACAGGACTCAGAGACCCAGTACTTC.

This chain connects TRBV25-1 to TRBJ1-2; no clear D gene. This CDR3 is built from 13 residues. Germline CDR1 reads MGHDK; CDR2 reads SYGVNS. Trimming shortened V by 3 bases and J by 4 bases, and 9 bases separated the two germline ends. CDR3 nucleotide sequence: TGTGCCAGCAGTGAGGGCGGGCTCTATGGCTACACCTTC. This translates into CASSEGGLYGYTF.

The CDR3 spells CASLGTLGQGRWGYTF. The DNA for the CDR3 is TGTGCCAGCCTGGGAACCCTTGGACAGGGAAGATGGGGCTACACCTTC. The chain links TRBV7-2 to TRBJ1-2, with TRBD1 identical over 8 bases. CDR3 length: 16 amino acids. Per the germline V gene, CDR1 is SGHTA and CDR2 is FQGNSA. V lost 8 bases to trimming and J lost 8 bases; unmatched junction nucleotides: 19. The full variable domain, completed using reference TRBV7-2 and TRBJ1-2, is GAGVSQSPSNKVTEKGKDVELRCDPISGHTALYWYRQSLGQGLEFLIYFQGNSAPDKSGLPSDRFSAERTGGSVSTLTIQRTQQEDSAVYLCASLGTLGQGRWGYTFGSGTRLTVV.

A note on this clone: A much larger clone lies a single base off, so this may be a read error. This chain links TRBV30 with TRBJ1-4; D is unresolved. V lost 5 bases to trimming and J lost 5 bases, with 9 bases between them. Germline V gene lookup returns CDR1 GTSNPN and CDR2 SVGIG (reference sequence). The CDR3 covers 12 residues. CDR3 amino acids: CAWATGNEKLFF. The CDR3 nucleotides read TGTGCCTGGGCGACGGGAAATGAAAAACTGTTTTTT.

The CDR3 protein is CASSKTGTTAYEQYF. The CDR3 DNA follows: TGTGCCAGCAGTAAAACCGGGACTACCGCCTACGAGCAGTACTTC. The rearrangement joins TRBV6-5 to TRBJ2-7; 7 bases align to TRBD2. The CDR3 covers 15 residues. The germline V gene encodes CDR1 MNHEY and CDR2 SVGAGI. Germline trimming cut 5 bases from V and 2 bases from J; bases unmatched to any gene: 9.

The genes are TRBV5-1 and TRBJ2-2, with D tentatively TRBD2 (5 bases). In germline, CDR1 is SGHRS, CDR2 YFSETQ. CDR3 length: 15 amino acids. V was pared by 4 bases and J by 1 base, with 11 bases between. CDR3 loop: CASSRGIWNTGELFF. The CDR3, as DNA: TGCGCCAGCAGCAGAGGGATTTGGAACACCGGGGAGCTGTTTTTT.

CDR3 bases: TGTGCCAGCAGCTTAGGGGGACCCAACTATGGCTACACCTTC. Translated, it gives CASSLGGPNYGYTF. V and J are TRBV11-2 and TRBJ1-2; weak D call: TRBD1 (5 bases). Germline V gene sequence: CDR1 SGHAT, CDR2 FQNNGV. This CDR3 comprises 14 residues. V was cut by 1 base and J by 2 bases, with 8 bases left in between.

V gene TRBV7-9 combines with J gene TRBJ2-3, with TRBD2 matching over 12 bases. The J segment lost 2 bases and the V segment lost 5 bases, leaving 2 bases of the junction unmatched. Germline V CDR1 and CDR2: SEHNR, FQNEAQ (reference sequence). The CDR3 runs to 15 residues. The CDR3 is CASSPSGRATDTQYF. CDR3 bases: TGTGCCAGCAGCCCTAGCGGGAGGGCCACAGATACGCAGTATTTT.

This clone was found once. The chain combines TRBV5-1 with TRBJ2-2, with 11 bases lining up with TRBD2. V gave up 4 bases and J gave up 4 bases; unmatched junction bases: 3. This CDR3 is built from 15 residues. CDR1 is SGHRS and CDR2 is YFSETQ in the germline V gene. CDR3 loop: CASSGGLAGTGELFF. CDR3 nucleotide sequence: TGCGCCAGCAGCGGAGGACTAGCGGGCACCGGGGAGCTGTTTTTT.

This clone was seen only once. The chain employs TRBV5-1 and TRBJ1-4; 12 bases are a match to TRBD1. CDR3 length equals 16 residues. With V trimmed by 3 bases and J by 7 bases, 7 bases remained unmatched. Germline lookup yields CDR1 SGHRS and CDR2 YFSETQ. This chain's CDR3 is CASSWGQGAVGEKLFF. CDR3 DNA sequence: TGCGCCAGCAGCTGGGGACAGGGGGCAGTTGGTGAAAAACTGTTTTTT.

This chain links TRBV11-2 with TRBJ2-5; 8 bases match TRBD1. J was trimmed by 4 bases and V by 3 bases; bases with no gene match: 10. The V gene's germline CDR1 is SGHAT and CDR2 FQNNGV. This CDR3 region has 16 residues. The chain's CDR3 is CASSFTSPDRAETQYF. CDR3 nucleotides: TGTGCCAGCAGCTTTACTAGTCCGGACAGGGCAGAGACCCAGTACTTC.

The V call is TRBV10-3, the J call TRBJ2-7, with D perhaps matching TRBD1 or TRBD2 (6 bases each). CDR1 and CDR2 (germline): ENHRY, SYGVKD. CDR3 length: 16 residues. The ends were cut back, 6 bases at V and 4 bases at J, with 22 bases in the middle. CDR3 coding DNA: TGTGCCATCAGGCTACTTCTTAGGGGGGAATATTACGAGCAGTACTTC. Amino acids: CAIRLLLRGEYYEQYF.